This TCR beta chain was observed in a study of T cell changes during pregnancy in multiple sclerosis. The count of this clone is one. The CDR3 is 16 residues long. Germline lookup yields CDR1 SGHTA and CDR2 FQGTGA. Trimming cost V 5 bases and J 0 bases; bases outside gene matches: 8. Profiling relied on immunoSEQ multiplex PCR, and the TCRdb table lists in-frame clones only, not all of them. In the table there are just under 50,000 clones, roughly 95% of which are singletons. The source of this sequence is a female donor with multiple sclerosis, enrolled in a pregnancy study. The rearrangement links TRBV7-3 to TRBJ2-7, with 9 bases matching TRBD1. The starting material was CD4+ T cells from peripheral blood mononuclear cells, obtained in the third trimester of pregnancy. The CDR3 is CASSPRGQGPSYEQYF. The CDR3 nucleotides read TGTGCCAGCAGCCCGCGGGGACAGGGTCCCTCCTACGAGCAGTACTTC.